The 3 T cell receptor beta chains given below trace back to one sample, sequenced in a study of beta chain features in type 1 diabetes (dated by TCRdb to between 2017 and 2018). The method was the immunoSEQ multiplex PCR assay. All of the isolated RNA was reverse transcribed with the High Capacity cDNA Reverse Transcription Kit, so expressed TCRB transcripts were sequenced. The table comes from immuneACCESS by way of TCRdb, which keeps in-frame sequences with V and J called. Part of the clones is missing from these tables; in studies checked, under half for an unresolved V gene and the rest for unknown reasons. A total of some 200,000 clones appear in this sample, about a tenth of them only once. About 1.2% of the sample belongs to the ten largest clones. The sequenced material came from central memory CD4+ T cells from blood. Source of these receptors: a man aged 18 to 30 in good health.

This clone was seen a few times. The rearrangement links TRBV15 to TRBJ1-5, with 11 bases identical to TRBD1. Germline trimming cut 0 bases from V and 4 bases from J; bases unmatched to any gene: 2. Germline V gives CDR1 LNHNV, CDR2 YYDKDF (reference sequence). This CDR3 comprises 16 residues. This CDR3 reads CATSRDRDRGNQPQHF. CDR3 DNA sequence: TGTGCCACCAGCAGAGATCGGGACAGGGGGAATCAGCCCCAGCATTTT.

A few counts support this clone. This sequence joins TRBV11-2 and TRBJ2-1; TRBD2 aligns across 9 bases. The germline V gene encodes CDR1 SGHAT and CDR2 FQNNGV. The CDR3 runs 15 residues. Trimming took 3 bases from V and 5 from J; bases not matched to a gene: 5. This CDR3 is CASSFVSSGNNEQFF. CDR3 nucleotides: TGTGCCAGCAGCTTTGTATCTAGCGGGAACAATGAGCAGTTCTTC.

This clone was counted only a few times. The chain joins TRBV5-1 to TRBJ2-7; 7 nucleotides agree with TRBD1. Looked up from germline, CDR1 is SGHRS and CDR2 is YFSETQ. The CDR3 has 15 residues. Trimming took 4 bases from V and 5 from J; bases not matched to a gene: 12. The CDR3 DNA follows: TGCGCCAGCAGCAGTCGACAGGGTGCACCTCACGAGCAGTACTTC. It encodes CASSSRQGAPHEQYF.